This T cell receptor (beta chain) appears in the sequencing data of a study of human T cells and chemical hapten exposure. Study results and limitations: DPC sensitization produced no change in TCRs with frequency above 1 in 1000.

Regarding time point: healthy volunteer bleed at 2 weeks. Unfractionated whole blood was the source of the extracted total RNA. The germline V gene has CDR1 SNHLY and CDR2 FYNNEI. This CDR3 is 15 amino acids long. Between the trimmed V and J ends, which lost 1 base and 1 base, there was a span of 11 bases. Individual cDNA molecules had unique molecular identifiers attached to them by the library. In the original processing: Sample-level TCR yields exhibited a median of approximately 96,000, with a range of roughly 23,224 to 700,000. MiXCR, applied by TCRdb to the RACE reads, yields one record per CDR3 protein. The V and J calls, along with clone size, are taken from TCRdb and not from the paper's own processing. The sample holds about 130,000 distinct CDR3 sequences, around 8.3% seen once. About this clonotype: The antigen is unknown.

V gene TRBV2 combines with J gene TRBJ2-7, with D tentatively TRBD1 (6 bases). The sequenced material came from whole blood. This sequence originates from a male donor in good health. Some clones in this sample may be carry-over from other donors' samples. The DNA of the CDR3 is TGTGCCAGCAGTGAAGACTGGACAGTTTCCTACGAGCAGTACTTC. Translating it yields CASSEDWTVSYEQYF.